The clone carrying this T cell receptor (beta chain) has just a few counts. Its antigen is as yet unknown. The sorted Tregs were CD4+CD25+CD127-/low cells. Full-length variable regions came from constant-region reverse primers plus semi-nested Nested Universal Primer A PCR. Using its own MiXCR run on the 5' RACE reads, TCRdb lists one record per CDR3 protein. The sample carries 35,000 to 45,000 distinct CDR3 sequences, around a fifth recorded once. Trimming pared 4 bases from V and 3 bases from J, leaving 18 bases between. Germline assignment: CDR1 SGHRS and CDR2 YFSETQ. The CDR3 runs to 16 residues. Study-level results: The TCR gene usage of tumor memory CD4+ T cells clustered together with blood and lymph node memory CD4+ cells and with lymph node naive CD4+ cells. Tumor Treg TCRs overlapped most with tumor naive CD4+ cells.

Input material: Tregs sorted from a lymph node. The genes are TRBV5-1 and TRBJ2-3; D uncertain. This sequence originates from a female donor with breast cancer. In DNA, the CDR3 is TGCGCCAGCAGCCGTAACACCGGGCTTGCTACAGATACGCAGTATTTT. Its protein is CASSRNTGLATDTQYF.